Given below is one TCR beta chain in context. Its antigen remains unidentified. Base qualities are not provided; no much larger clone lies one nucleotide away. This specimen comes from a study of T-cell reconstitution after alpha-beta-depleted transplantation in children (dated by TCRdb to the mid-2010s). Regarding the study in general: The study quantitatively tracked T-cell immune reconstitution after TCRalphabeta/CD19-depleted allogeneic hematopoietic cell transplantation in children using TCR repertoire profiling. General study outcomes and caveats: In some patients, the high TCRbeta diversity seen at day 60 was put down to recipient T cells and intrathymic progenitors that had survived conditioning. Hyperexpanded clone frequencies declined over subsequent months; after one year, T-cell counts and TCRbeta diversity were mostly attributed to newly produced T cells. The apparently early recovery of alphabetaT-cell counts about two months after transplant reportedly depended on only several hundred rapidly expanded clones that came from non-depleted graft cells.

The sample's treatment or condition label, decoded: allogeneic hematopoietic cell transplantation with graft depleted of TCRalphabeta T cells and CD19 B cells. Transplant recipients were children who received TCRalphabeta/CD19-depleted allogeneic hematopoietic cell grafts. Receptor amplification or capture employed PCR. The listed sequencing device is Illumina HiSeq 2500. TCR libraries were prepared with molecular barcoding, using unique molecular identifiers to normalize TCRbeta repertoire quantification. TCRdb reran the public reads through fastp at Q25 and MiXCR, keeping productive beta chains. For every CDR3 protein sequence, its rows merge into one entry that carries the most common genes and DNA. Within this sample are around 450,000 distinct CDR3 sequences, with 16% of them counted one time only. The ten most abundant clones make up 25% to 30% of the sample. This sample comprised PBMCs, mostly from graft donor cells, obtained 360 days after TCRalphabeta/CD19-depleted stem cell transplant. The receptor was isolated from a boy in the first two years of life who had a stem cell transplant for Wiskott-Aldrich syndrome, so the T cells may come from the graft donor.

CDR3 loop: CASSLELRGIYEQYF. The nucleotides read TGTGCCAGCAGCTTAGAGTTGCGGGGGATCTACGAGCAGTACTTC. The chain joins TRBV7-2 to TRBJ2-7, and 7 junction bases match TRBD2. From cysteine to phenylalanine, the CDR3 is 15 amino acids long. Only CDR3 DNA is held: 45 bases, read in frame from base 1. Trimming takes 1 base off V and 3 bases off J; junction bases not matched to a gene: 6. The germline V gene sets CDR1 to SGHTA and CDR2 to FQGNSA.